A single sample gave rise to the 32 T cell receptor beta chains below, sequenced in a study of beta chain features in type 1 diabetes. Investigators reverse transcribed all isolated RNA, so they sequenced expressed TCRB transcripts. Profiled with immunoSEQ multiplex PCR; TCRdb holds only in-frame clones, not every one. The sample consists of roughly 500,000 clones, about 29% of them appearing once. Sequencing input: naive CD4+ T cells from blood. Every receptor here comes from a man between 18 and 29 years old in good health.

CDR3 bases: TGTGCCTGCTGGCCGGGCGAGCAGTTCTTC. Protein: CACWPGEQFF. The chain is built from TRBV30 and TRBJ2-1; D not resolved. Germline CDR1 is GTSNPN and CDR2 is SVGIG (reference sequence). This CDR3 is built from 10 residues. V was pared by 6 bases and J by 10 bases, with 10 bases between.

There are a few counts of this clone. DNA for the CDR3: TGTGCCTGGAGCACCCCCGGGACAGGGGGAGAGACCCAGTACTTC. It yields the protein CAWSTPGTGGETQYF. The V call is TRBV30, the J call TRBJ2-5; 11 bases map to TRBD1. V lost 3 bases to trimming and J lost 4 bases; unmatched junction nucleotides: 7. CDR3 size: 15 residues. The germline V gene encodes CDR1 GTSNPN and CDR2 SVGIG (reference sequence).

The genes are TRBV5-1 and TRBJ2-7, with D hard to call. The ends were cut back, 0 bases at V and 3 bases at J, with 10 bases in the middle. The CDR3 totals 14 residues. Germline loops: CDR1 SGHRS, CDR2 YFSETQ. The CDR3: CASSLGLSRYEQYF. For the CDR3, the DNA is TGCGCCAGCAGCTTGGGGCTCTCCCGCTACGAGCAGTACTTC.

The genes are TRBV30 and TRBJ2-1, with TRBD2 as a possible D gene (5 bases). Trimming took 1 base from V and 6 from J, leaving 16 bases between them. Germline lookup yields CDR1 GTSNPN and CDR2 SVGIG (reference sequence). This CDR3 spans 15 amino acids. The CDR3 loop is CAWSALANIGNEQFF. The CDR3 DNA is TGTGCCTGGAGTGCCCTAGCTAACATAGGCAATGAGCAGTTCTTC.

The CDR3 protein is CASSFSGTGAEQYF. The DNA of the CDR3 is TGTGCCAGCAGCTTCTCCGGGACAGGGGCCGAGCAGTACTTC. The chain employs TRBV7-9 and TRBJ2-7; 10 bases line up with TRBD1. V lost 3 bases, J lost 6 bases, and 5 bases stayed unmatched. The length of the CDR3 is 14 residues. Germline-derived CDR1 and CDR2 are SEHNR and FQNEAQ (reference sequence).

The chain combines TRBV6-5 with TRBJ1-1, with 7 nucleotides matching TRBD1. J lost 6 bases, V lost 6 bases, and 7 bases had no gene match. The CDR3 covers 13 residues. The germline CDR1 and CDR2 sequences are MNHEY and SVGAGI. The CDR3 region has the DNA TGTGCCAGCAGGTCGACAGGGACCCCTGAAGCTTTCTTT. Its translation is CASRSTGTPEAFF.

CDR3 in amino acids: CSVGTDRYEKLFF. CDR3 nucleotide sequence: TGCAGCGTTGGGACAGACCGATATGAAAAACTGTTTTTT. The chain carries TRBV29-1 and TRBJ1-4, with D possibly TRBD1 on 6 matching bases. Germline lookup yields CDR1 SQVTM and CDR2 ANQGSEA. V was pared by 4 bases and J by 6 bases, with 12 bases between. This CDR3 comprises 13 residues.

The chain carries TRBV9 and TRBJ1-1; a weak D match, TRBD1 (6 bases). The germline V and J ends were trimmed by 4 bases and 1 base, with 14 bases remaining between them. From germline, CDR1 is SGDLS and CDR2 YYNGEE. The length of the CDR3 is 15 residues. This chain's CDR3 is CASSPETGANTEAFF. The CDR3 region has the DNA TGTGCCAGCAGCCCGGAGACGGGGGCGAACACTGAAGCTTTCTTT.

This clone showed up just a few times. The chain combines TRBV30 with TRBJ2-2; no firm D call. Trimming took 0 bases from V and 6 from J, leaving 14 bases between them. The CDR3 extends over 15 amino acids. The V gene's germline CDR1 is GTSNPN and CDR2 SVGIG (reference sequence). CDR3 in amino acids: CAWSVKNLVSGELFF. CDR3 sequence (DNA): TGTGCCTGGAGTGTCAAAAACTTAGTCTCCGGGGAGCTGTTTTTT.

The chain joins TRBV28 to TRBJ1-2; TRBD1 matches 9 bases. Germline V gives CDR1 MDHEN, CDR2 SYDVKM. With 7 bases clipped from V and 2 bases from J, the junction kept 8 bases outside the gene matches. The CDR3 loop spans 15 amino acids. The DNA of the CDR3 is TGTGCCAGCACCGCCACAGGGGGCGGCAACTATGGCTACACCTTC. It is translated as CASTATGGGNYGYTF.

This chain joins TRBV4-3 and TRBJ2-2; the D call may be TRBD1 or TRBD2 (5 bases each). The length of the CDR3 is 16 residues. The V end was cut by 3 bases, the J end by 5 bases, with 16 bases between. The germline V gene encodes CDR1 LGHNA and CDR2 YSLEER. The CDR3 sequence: CASSQGSGTYTGELFF. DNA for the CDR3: TGCGCCAGCAGCCAGGGCTCCGGGACCTATACCGGGGAGCTGTTTTTT.

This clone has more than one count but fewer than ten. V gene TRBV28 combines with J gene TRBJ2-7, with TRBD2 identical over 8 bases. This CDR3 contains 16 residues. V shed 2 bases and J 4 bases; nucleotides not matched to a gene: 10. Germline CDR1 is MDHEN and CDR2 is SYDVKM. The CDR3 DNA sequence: TGTGCCAGCAGTTTACTCGGCGCGGGAGGAGGGTACGAGCAGTACTTC. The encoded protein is CASSLLGAGGGYEQYF.

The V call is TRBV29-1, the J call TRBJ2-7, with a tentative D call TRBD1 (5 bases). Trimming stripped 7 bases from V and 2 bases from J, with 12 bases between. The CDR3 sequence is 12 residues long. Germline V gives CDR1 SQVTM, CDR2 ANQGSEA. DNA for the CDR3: TGCAGCGCTACAGGAACGCCCTACGAGCAGTACTTC. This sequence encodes CSATGTPYEQYF.

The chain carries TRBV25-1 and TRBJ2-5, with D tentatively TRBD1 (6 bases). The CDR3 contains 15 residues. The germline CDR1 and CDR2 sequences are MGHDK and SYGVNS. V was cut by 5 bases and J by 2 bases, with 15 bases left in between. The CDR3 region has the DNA TGTGCCAGCAGTCCCCTGGACAGCGCGCAAGAGACCCAGTACTTC. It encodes CASSPLDSAQETQYF.

This chain's CDR3 is CAWSPTVGHTF. CDR3 nucleotides: TGTGCCTGGAGTCCTACAGTAGGCCACACCTTC. The chain is built from TRBV30 and TRBJ1-2; no firm D call. The V end lost 2 bases, the J end lost 12 bases, and 13 bases lay between the germline ends. CDR3 length: 11 amino acids. Germline V gene data show CDR1 as GTSNPN and CDR2 as SVGIG (reference sequence).

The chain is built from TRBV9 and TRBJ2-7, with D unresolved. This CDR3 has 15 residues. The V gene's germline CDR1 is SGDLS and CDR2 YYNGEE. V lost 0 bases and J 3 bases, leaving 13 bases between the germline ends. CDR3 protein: CASSVGSSPFYEQYF. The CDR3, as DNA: TGTGCCAGCAGCGTAGGAAGTAGTCCATTCTACGAGCAGTACTTC.

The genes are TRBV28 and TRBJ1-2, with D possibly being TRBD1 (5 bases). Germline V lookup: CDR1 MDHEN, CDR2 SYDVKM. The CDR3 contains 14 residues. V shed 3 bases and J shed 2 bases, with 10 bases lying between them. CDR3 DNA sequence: TGTGCCAGCAGTTTGGGAGGGGCCAACTATGGCTACACCTTC. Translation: CASSLGGANYGYTF.

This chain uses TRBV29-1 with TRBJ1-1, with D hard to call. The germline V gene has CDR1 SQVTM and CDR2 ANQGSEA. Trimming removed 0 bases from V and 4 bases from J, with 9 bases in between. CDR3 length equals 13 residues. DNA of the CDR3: TGCAGCGTTGAAGATCGAACAGTCACTGAAGCTTTCTTT. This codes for CSVEDRTVTEAFF.

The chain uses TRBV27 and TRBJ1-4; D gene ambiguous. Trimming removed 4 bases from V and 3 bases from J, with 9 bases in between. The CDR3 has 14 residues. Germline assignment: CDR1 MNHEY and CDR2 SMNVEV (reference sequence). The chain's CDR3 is CASSYAASNEKLFF. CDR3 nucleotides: TGTGCCAGCAGTTACGCAGCTTCTAATGAAAAACTGTTTTTT. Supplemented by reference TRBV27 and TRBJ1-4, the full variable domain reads EAQVTQNPRYLITVTGKKLTVTCSQNMNHEYMSWYRQDPGLGLRQIYYSMNVEVTDKGDVPEGYKVSRKEKRNFPLILESPSPNQTSLYFCASSYAASNEKLFFGSGTQLSVL.

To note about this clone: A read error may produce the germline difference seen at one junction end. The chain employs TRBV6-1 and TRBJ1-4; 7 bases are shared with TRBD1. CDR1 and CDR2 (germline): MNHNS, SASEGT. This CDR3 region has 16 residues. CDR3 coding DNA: TGTGCCATCAGTGTGACAGGGCCGGGAACTAATGAAAAACTGTTTTTT. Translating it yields CAISVTGPGTNEKLFF.

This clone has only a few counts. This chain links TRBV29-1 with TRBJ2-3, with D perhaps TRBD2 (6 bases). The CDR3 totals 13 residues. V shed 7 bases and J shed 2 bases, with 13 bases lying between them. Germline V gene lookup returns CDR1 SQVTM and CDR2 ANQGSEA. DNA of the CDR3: TGCAGCGGTCGGGACTGGACCACAGATACGCAGTATTTT. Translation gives CSGRDWTTDTQYF.

The DNA of the CDR3 is TGTGCCAGCAGCCGAACAGGGGGCCAGGCCTACGAGCAGTACTTC. Protein sequence: CASSRTGGQAYEQYF. The chain uses TRBV7-9 and TRBJ2-7; 9 bases match TRBD1. Germline V gene data show CDR1 as SEHNR and CDR2 as FQNEAQ (reference sequence). V lost 5 bases to trimming and J lost 2 bases; unmatched junction nucleotides: 7. This CDR3 has 15 amino acids.

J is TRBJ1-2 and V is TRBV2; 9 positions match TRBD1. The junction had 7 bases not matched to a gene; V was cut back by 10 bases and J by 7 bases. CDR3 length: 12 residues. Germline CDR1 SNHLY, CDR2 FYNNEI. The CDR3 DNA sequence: TGTGCCACCACACAGGGGGCCAGTGGCTACACCTTC. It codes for CATTQGASGYTF.

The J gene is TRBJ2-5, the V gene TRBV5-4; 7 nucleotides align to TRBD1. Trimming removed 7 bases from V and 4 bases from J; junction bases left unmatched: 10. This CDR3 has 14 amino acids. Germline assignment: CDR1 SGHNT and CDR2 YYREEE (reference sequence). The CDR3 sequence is CASGTTGSGETQYF. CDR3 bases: TGTGCCAGCGGGACGACAGGGTCAGGAGAGACCCAGTACTTC.

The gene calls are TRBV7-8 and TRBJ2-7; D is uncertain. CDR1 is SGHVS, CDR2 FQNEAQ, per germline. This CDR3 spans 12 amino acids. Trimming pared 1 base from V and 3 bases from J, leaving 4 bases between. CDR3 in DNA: TGTGCCAGCAGCTTAGTGGGCTACGAGCAGTACTTC. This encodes CASSLVGYEQYF.

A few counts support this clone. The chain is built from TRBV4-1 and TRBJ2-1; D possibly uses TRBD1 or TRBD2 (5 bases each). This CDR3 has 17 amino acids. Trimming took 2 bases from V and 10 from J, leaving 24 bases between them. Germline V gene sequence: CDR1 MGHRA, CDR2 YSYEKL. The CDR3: CASSQPTTGTPRREQFF. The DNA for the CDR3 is TGCGCCAGCAGCCAACCCACCACCGGGACCCCCAGGCGGGAGCAGTTCTTC.

The CDR3 sequence: CASADRAVTGELFF. The CDR3 region has the DNA TGTGCCAGCGCCGACAGGGCGGTCACCGGGGAGCTGTTTTTT. This chain links TRBV2 with TRBJ2-2, with TRBD1 matching 7 bases. The CDR3 spans 14 residues. In germline, CDR1 is SNHLY, CDR2 FYNNEI. The ends lost 8 bases at V and 4 bases at J; junction bases unmatched: 7. Full variable domain (missing parts from reference TRBV2 and TRBJ2-2): EPEVTQTPSHQVTQMGQEVILRCVPISNHLYFYWYRQILGQKVEFLVSFYNNEISEKSEIFDDQFSVERPDGSNFTLKIRSTKLEDSAMYFCASADRAVTGELFFGEGSRLTVL.

The CDR3, as DNA: TGTGCCAGCAGCCAAGGGCCAGCGGGACGGGAGACCCAGTACTTC. Residues: CASSQGPAGRETQYF. The chain combines TRBV4-2 with TRBJ2-5, with 7 bases that match TRBD2. The V gene's germline CDR1 is LGHNA and CDR2 YNFKEQ. This CDR3 is built from 15 residues. V shed 1 base and J 5 bases; nucleotides not matched to a gene: 7.

CDR3 sequence (DNA): TGCGCCAGCAGCGGGACTAGCGGAACCTACAATGAGCAGTTCTTC. Encoded protein: CASSGTSGTYNEQFF. The chain links TRBV5-1 to TRBJ2-1; 11 bases fit TRBD2. CDR1 and CDR2 (germline): SGHRS, YFSETQ. The V and J ends lost 4 bases and 2 bases, in that order; junction bases with no gene match: 2. The CDR3 extends over 15 amino acids.

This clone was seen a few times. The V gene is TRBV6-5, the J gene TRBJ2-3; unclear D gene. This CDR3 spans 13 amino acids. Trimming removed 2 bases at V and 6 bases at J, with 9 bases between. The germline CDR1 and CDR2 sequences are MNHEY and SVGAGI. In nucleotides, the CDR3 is TGTGCCAGCAGTTACCATACACGCGATACGCAGTATTTT. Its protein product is CASSYHTRDTQYF.

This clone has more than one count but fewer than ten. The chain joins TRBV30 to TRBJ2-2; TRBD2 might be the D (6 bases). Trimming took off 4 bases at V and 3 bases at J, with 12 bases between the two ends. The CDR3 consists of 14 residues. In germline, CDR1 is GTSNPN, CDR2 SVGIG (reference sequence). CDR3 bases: TGTGCCTGGATCCCGGGACTGTACACCGGGGAGCTGTTTTTT. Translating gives CAWIPGLYTGELFF.

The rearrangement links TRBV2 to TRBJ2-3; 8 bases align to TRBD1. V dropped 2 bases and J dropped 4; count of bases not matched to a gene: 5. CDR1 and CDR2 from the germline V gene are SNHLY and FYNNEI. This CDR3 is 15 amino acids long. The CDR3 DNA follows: TGTGCCAGCAGTGAAAACAGGGGGGAAGCAGATACGCAGTATTTT. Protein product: CASSENRGEADTQYF.